Sequencing of this TCR beta chain was carried out in a study of T cell responses to AZD1222 COVID-19 vaccine. Here immunoSEQ multiplex PCR was the method, and the copy in TCRdb shows in-frame clones only, minus some. This table holds approximately 200,000 clones, about 93% found once. Germline values: CDR1 MNHEY, CDR2 SMNVEV (reference sequence). This CDR3 contains 13 residues. With 6 bases removed from V and 2 bases from J, the gap between germline ends came to 7 bases. The chain links TRBV27 to TRBJ1-4, with D possibly TRBD1 on 5 matching bases. This specimen consisted of peripheral blood, obtained 28 days after the second AZD1222 dose. This clonotype originated in an adult who received the AZD1222 COVID-19 vaccine. The CDR3 protein is CASRGGTNEKLFF. In DNA form, the CDR3 reads TGTGCCAGCAGGGGGGGGACTAATGAAAAACTGTTTTTT.